Listed below are T cell receptor beta chains from one sample, sequenced in a study of tumor-infiltrating lymphocytes in primary liver carcinoma. TCRdb itself ran the multiplex PCR reads through MiXCR, one entry per CDR3 protein. This sample has fewer than 85,000 distinct CDR3 sequences, with 69% found just once. The sample comprised tumor-adjacent normal liver tissue. The receptors come from a middle-aged man with primary liver carcinoma and hepatitis B virus infection. CDR3s include the opening cysteine and the closing phenylalanine or tryptophan. Fields, in order: J gene, clone size, D gene, V gene, CDR3 DNA, CDR3 protein. D genes are given only for firm matches. Only some rows state a clone size, as once, few, many or a class for expanded clones.

j_call: TRBJ2-1
clone_size: .
d_call: .
v_call: TRBV9
cdr3_nt: TGTGCCAGCAGCGTGCCGGGACATTCCACCCGGGGGGATGAGCAGTTCTTC
cdr3_aa: CASSVPGHSTRGDEQFF

j_call: TRBJ2-1
clone_size: once
d_call: .
v_call: TRBV4-1
cdr3_nt: TGCGCCAGCAGCCACCCAGACAGGTACGATGAGCAGTTCTTT
cdr3_aa: CASSHPDRYDEQFF

j_call: TRBJ2-1
clone_size: many
d_call: .
v_call: TRBV11-2
cdr3_nt: TGTGCCAGCAGCTTAGATCGGCTAGCGATGGGGTTCTTC
cdr3_aa: CASSLDRLAMGFF

j_call: TRBJ2-3
clone_size: many
d_call: .
v_call: TRBV6-6
cdr3_nt: TGTGCCAGCAGTTACCTTGCTGGGAGCACAGATACGCAGTATTTT
cdr3_aa: CASSYLAGSTDTQYF

j_call: TRBJ2-3
clone_size: .
d_call: TRBD1
v_call: TRBV29-1
cdr3_nt: TGCAGCATTTCCGGGACAGGGGCATCAGATACGCAGTATTTT
cdr3_aa: CSISGTGASDTQYF

j_call: TRBJ2-1
clone_size: .
d_call: .
v_call: TRBV11-3
cdr3_nt: TGTACCAGCAGCTTAATGTGTGACAATGAGCTGTTCTTC
cdr3_aa: CTSSLMCDNELFF

j_call: TRBJ2-7
clone_size: once
d_call: .
v_call: TRBV28
cdr3_nt: TGTGCCAGCACCCCACGGGGTATGCCTCAACAGCAGCCGGTGTACGAGCGGTACTTC
cdr3_aa: CASTPRGMPQQQPVYERYF

j_call: TRBJ2-2
clone_size: .
d_call: .
v_call: TRBV11-2
cdr3_nt: TGTGCCAGCCTCCCACCGGGAGTGTACACCGGGGAGCTGTTTTTT
cdr3_aa: CASLPPGVYTGELFF

j_call: TRBJ2-2
clone_size: .
d_call: .
v_call: TRBV7-3
cdr3_nt: TGTGCCAGCAGCTTAGGTCCGGCTAACACCGGGGAGCTGTTTTTT
cdr3_aa: CASSLGPANTGELFF

j_call: TRBJ1-2
clone_size: once
d_call: .
v_call: TRBV7-9
cdr3_nt: TGTGCCAACAGACCCGAGGGCAGGCTGTCCCAGTATGGCTACACCTTC
cdr3_aa: CANRPEGRLSQYGYTF

j_call: TRBJ1-1
clone_size: few
d_call: .
v_call: TRBV11-2
cdr3_nt: TGTGCTAGCAGCTTAGTAGACAACACTGAAGCTCTCTTT
cdr3_aa: CASSLVDNTEALF

j_call: TRBJ1-1
clone_size: many
d_call: .
v_call: TRBV10-3
cdr3_nt: TGTGCCATCAGTGATGCCGGGACACCGAACACTGAAGCTTTCTTT
cdr3_aa: CAISDAGTPNTEAFF

j_call: TRBJ2-2
clone_size: medium-sized
d_call: .
v_call: TRBV11-1
cdr3_nt: TGTGCCAGCAGCTTAGACGGTCCGTACACCGGGGAGCTGTTTTTT
cdr3_aa: CASSLDGPYTGELFF

j_call: TRBJ2-5
clone_size: .
d_call: .
v_call: TRBV24-1
cdr3_nt: TGTGCCACCAGTGATTCGCGAGGGCAGGGGGGAGAGACCCAGTACTTC
cdr3_aa: CATSDSRGQGGETQYF

j_call: TRBJ2-1
clone_size: many
d_call: .
v_call: TRBV11-3
cdr3_nt: TGTGCCAGCAGCTTAGGGCGGCAGGATACTCGGGGGTCCTACAATGAGCAGTTCTTC
cdr3_aa: CASSLGRQDTRGSYNEQFF

j_call: TRBJ1-2
clone_size: .
d_call: .
v_call: TRBV4-1
cdr3_nt: TGCACCAACAGCCAAGATTACAGAGACTATGGCTACACCTTC
cdr3_aa: CTNSQDYRDYGYTF